Each of the 27 T cell receptor beta chains below was sequenced from the same sample in a study of radiation and T cells in renal cell carcinoma. Time point denoted: blood 4 weeks post-SBRT, at nephrectomy. Described treatment: 15 Gy SBRT to primary tumor, nephrectomy 4 weeks later. Profiled with immunoSEQ multiplex PCR; TCRdb holds only in-frame clones, not every one. Of tens of thousands of clones in the sample, about 85% were seen once. Sample: blood, taken from a patient whose treatment included radiotherapy and nephrectomy. These receptors were taken from a man in his forties or fifties with renal cell carcinoma.

The chain combines TRBV11-1 with TRBJ1-2, with D perhaps matching TRBD1 (5 bases). The V and J ends lost 0 bases and 4 bases respectively, with 9 bases between them. CDR1 and CDR2 from the germline V gene are SGHAT and FQDESV (reference sequence). This CDR3 has 14 residues. CDR3 loop: CASSLAGTSYGYTF. The CDR3 DNA follows: TGTGCCAGCAGCTTAGCAGGGACCTCCTATGGCTACACCTTC. The full variable domain, with the rest looked up from reference TRBV11-1 and TRBJ1-2, is EAEVAQSPRYKITEKSQAVAFWCDPISGHATLYWYRQILGQGPELLVQFQDESVVDDSQLPKDRFSAERLKGVDSTLKIQPAELGDSAMYLCASSLAGTSYGYTFGSGTRLTVV.

The V and J genes are TRBV4-1 and TRBJ2-1, with 12 bases that match TRBD2. Per germline, CDR1 MGHRA and CDR2 YSYEKL. The V gene end was trimmed by 2 bases and the J gene end by 6 bases; junction bases not matched to a gene: 11. The CDR3 length is 18 residues. The CDR3 DNA sequence: TGCGCCAGCAGCCAAAGCAGACTAGCGGGAGTATCGGCCAATGAGCAGTTCTTC. It encodes CASSQSRLAGVSANEQFF.

The J gene is TRBJ2-7, the V gene TRBV6-1, with a tentative D call TRBD1 (6 bases). This CDR3 contains 15 residues. CDR1 and CDR2 from the germline V gene are MNHNS and SASEGT. V lost 6 bases to trimming and J lost 4 bases, with 19 bases between them. CDR3 amino acids: CASSEQGQGLYEQYF. DNA for the CDR3: TGTGCCAGCAGCGAACAGGGCCAGGGGCTTTACGAGCAGTACTTC.

The V gene is TRBV30, the J gene TRBJ1-1; TRBD1 matches 8 bases. The trim removed 0 bases at V and 5 bases at J, leaving 8 bases unmatched. CDR1 GTSNPN and CDR2 SVGIG come from the germline V gene (reference sequence). The CDR3 contains 15 residues. In DNA, the CDR3 is TGTGCCTGGAGTGTACCCGGACAGGGTCGAACTGAAGCTTTCTTT. This encodes CAWSVPGQGRTEAFF.

The chain combines TRBV5-1 with TRBJ1-2, with D perhaps TRBD1 (6 bases). Per the germline V gene, CDR1 is SGHRS and CDR2 is YFSETQ. The CDR3 has 17 amino acids. Trimming removed 0 bases at V and 7 bases at J, with 22 bases between. CDR3 nucleotide sequence: TGCGCCAGCAGCTTGGTGTACACCGGCCCAGGGGCTGGTGGCTACACCTTC. Translating gives CASSLVYTGPGAGGYTF.

In its sample, this clone was seen a few times. This chain links TRBV7-9 with TRBJ1-1, with D uncertain. Germline V lookup: CDR1 SEHNR, CDR2 FQNEAQ (reference sequence). The V gene lost 3 bases and the J gene lost 0 bases, with 11 bases spanning the gap. The CDR3 sequence is 15 residues long. The CDR3 sequence is CASSFVFHLNTEAFF. Here the CDR3 DNA reads TGTGCCAGCAGCTTTGTGTTCCATCTGAACACTGAAGCTTTCTTT.

This chain connects TRBV9 to TRBJ2-7; 9 bases are shared with TRBD1. The V gene's germline CDR1 is SGDLS and CDR2 YYNGEE. This CDR3 spans 15 amino acids. J lost 2 bases, V lost 4 bases, and 7 bases had no gene match. The CDR3: CASSKTGGPPYEQYF. For the CDR3, the DNA is TGTGCCAGCAGCAAAACAGGGGGCCCCCCCTACGAGCAGTACTTC.

The chain recombines TRBV19 with TRBJ1-2; D call uncertain. V was pared by 2 bases and J by 1 base, with 11 bases between. The germline CDR1 and CDR2 sequences are LNHDA and SQIVND (reference sequence). This CDR3 comprises 15 residues. Written as DNA, the CDR3 is TGTGCCAGTAGTATATTCGGCAGGAATAACTATGGCTACACCTTC. Translated: CASSIFGRNNYGYTF.

This chain uses TRBV6-1 with TRBJ2-3, with D perhaps matching TRBD2 (6 bases). The germline gives CDR1 MNHNS, CDR2 SASEGT. The CDR3 totals 17 residues. V was trimmed by 4 bases and J by 3 bases, leaving 20 bases between them. CDR3 amino acids: CASSGPPGGESTDTQYF. The CDR3 nucleotides read TGTGCCAGCAGTGGGCCACCGGGCGGGGAGTCGACAGATACGCAGTATTTT.

The CDR3 DNA follows: TGTGCCAGCAGCGAGGGGTTAGCGGGGGCTCCCTACGAGCAGTACTTC. It yields the protein CASSEGLAGAPYEQYF. The V and J genes are TRBV9 and TRBJ2-7, with 9 bases aligning to TRBD2. Germline trimming cut 3 bases from V and 2 bases from J; bases unmatched to any gene: 9. Germline CDR1 SGDLS, CDR2 YYNGEE. The CDR3 extends over 16 amino acids.

For the CDR3, the DNA is TGTGCCAGCAGTACCCGACAGCCTCCCACCCTCTCCTACGAGCAGTACTTC. This encodes CASSTRQPPTLSYEQYF. This rearrangement joins TRBV28 to TRBJ2-7; perhaps TRBD1 as D (5 bases). Per germline, CDR1 MDHEN and CDR2 SYDVKM. This CDR3 has 17 residues. Trimming cost V 5 bases and J 0 bases, with 20 bases left between them.

The gene calls are TRBV29-1 and TRBJ2-7; perhaps D is TRBD1 or TRBD2 (5 bases each). V was cut by 5 bases and J by 0 bases, with 11 bases left in between. Germline V gene lookup returns CDR1 SQVTM and CDR2 ANQGSEA. The CDR3 has 13 amino acids. CDR3 bases: TGCAGCGTTTCAAAGGGGAGCTCCTACGAGCAGTACTTC. Translation: CSVSKGSSYEQYF.

V gene TRBV11-2 combines with J gene TRBJ1-5; 8 positions agree with TRBD1. V was pared by 0 bases and J by 5 bases, with 6 bases of the junction left unmatched. Germline V gene sequence: CDR1 SGHAT, CDR2 FQNNGV. The CDR3 is 16 residues long. The CDR3 loop is CASSLEVAGGDQPQHF. The CDR3 nucleotides are TGTGCCAGCAGCTTAGAAGTTGCAGGGGGCGATCAGCCCCAGCATTTT.

This chain uses TRBV11-2 with TRBJ2-7, with D perhaps TRBD1 or TRBD2 (5 bases each). Trimming removed 2 bases at V and 2 bases at J, with 16 bases between. The CDR3 totals 16 residues. Germline values: CDR1 SGHAT, CDR2 FQNNGV. CDR3 sequence reads: CASSLSRDLGPYEQYF. Written as DNA, the CDR3 is TGTGCCAGCAGCTTAAGCCGGGATCTGGGACCCTACGAGCAGTACTTC.

This sequence joins TRBV30 and TRBJ2-7, with 7 bases that match TRBD1. The CDR3 has 12 amino acids. Germline loops: CDR1 GTSNPN, CDR2 SVGIG (reference sequence). With V trimmed by 7 bases and J by 3 bases, 6 bases remained unmatched. DNA of the CDR3: TGTGCCTTTAATTCAGGGGGCTACGAGCAGTACTTC. This translates into CAFNSGGYEQYF. The full variable domain, completed using reference TRBV30 and TRBJ2-7, is SQTIHQWPATLVQPVGSPLSLECTVEGTSNPNLYWYRQAAGRGLQLLFYSVGIGQISSEVPQNLSASRPQDRQFILSSKKLLLSDSGFYLCAFNSGGYEQYFGPGTRLTVT.

The rearrangement links TRBV7-9 to TRBJ2-6, with no clear D. CDR3 length: 15 residues. In germline, CDR1 is SEHNR, CDR2 FQNEAQ (reference sequence). Trimming removed 5 bases at V and 2 bases at J, with 10 bases between. The CDR3 nucleotides read TGTGCCAGCAGCCCCAGACCCCCTGGGGCCAACGTCCTGACTTTC. Translated, it gives CASSPRPPGANVLTF.

The chain combines TRBV28 with TRBJ2-7; 8 positions agree with TRBD1. Germline V lookup: CDR1 MDHEN, CDR2 SYDVKM. This CDR3 has 15 residues. Trimming cost V 6 bases and J 1 base; bases outside gene matches: 8. The CDR3 DNA sequence: TGTGCCAGCAGGGCAGGGGGCGCTTCATCCTACGAGCAGTACTTC. This encodes CASRAGGASSYEQYF. Using reference TRBV28 and TRBJ2-7 for the parts outside the CDR3, the full variable domain is DVKVTQSSRYLVKRTGEKVFLECVQDMDHENMFWYRQDPGLGLRLIYFSYDVKMKEKGDIPEGYSVSREKKERFSLILESASTNQTSMYLCASRAGGASSYEQYFGPGTRLTVT.

V gene TRBV19 combines with J gene TRBJ1-2, with 11 bases identical to TRBD1. CDR3 size: 13 residues. In germline, CDR1 is LNHDA, CDR2 SQIVND (reference sequence). V lost 7 bases and J lost 7; bases outside the gene matches: 5. The DNA for the CDR3 is TGTGCCAGTACGGGACAGGGGGTATTTGGCTACACCTTC. Protein sequence: CASTGQGVFGYTF.

The chain is built from TRBV18 and TRBJ2-2; TRBD1 is a possible D gene (5 bases). The CDR3 has 14 amino acids. Trimming took 4 bases from V and 7 from J, leaving 13 bases between them. CDR1 and CDR2 (germline): KGHSH, LQKENI. CDR3 nucleotides: TGTGCCAGCTCACGGGGCTCGGCGGACGGGGAGCTGTTTTTT. Translation gives CASSRGSADGELFF.

This chain links TRBV7-2 with TRBJ1-4; D is perhaps TRBD1 (5 bases). CDR3 length: 13 residues. V dropped 4 bases and J dropped 4 bases, with 7 bases sitting between them. Germline lookup yields CDR1 SGHTA and CDR2 FQGNSA. CDR3 nucleotides: TGTGCCAGCAGCTCGACAGTTAATGAAAAACTGTTTTTT. It specifies CASSSTVNEKLFF.

The J gene is TRBJ2-1, the V gene TRBV4-1; a possible D gene is TRBD2 (5 bases). Looked up from germline, CDR1 is MGHRA and CDR2 is YSYEKL. The CDR3 runs to 17 residues. Trimming took 1 base from V and 5 from J, leaving 18 bases between them. CDR3 DNA sequence: TGCGCCAGCAGCCAAGCTCGATCAGGAGCGGAGAACAATGAGCAGTTCTTC. This encodes CASSQARSGAENNEQFF.

The chain couples TRBV6-5 to TRBJ2-7; D tentatively reads TRBD1 or TRBD2 (5 bases each). V lost 5 bases and J 3 bases, leaving 14 bases between the germline ends. The CDR3 covers 14 residues. Germline lookup yields CDR1 MNHEY and CDR2 SVGAGI. The CDR3 protein is CASSRSGDVYEQYF. DNA for the CDR3: TGTGCCAGCAGTCGTTCCGGGGACGTCTACGAGCAGTACTTC.

V gene TRBV7-3 combines with J gene TRBJ1-2; TRBD1 matches at 10 bases. Trimming took 5 bases from V and 4 from J; bases not matched to a gene: 7. The CDR3 spans 15 residues. CDR1 is SGHTA, CDR2 FQGTGA, per germline. CDR3 sequence reads: CASSPTGGQGYGYTF. The CDR3 DNA is TGTGCCAGCAGCCCGACAGGGGGCCAGGGCTATGGCTACACCTTC. The full variable domain, completed using reference TRBV7-3 and TRBJ1-2, is GAGVSQTPSNKVTEKGKYVELRCDPISGHTALYWYRQSLGQGPEFLIYFQGTGAADDSGLPNDRFFAVRPEGSVSTLKIQRTERGDSAVYLCASSPTGGQGYGYTFGSGTRLTVV.

The chain has TRBV9 and TRBJ2-2; 8 nucleotides agree with TRBD1. The ends lost 0 bases at V and 3 bases at J; junction bases unmatched: 1. CDR3 length: 15 residues. CDR1 is SGDLS, CDR2 YYNGEE, per germline. CDR3 protein: CASSVAGGDTGELFF. Written as DNA, the CDR3 is TGTGCCAGCAGCGTAGCAGGGGGCGACACCGGGGAGCTGTTTTTT.

This clone was counted ten times or more. The sample carries other DNA sequences with the same CDR3. This rearrangement joins TRBV7-2 to TRBJ1-5, with D perhaps TRBD1 (5 bases). The length of the CDR3 is 13 residues. Trimming removed 3 bases at V and 5 bases at J, with 8 bases between. Germline-derived CDR1 and CDR2 are SGHTA and FQGNSA. The CDR3 region has the DNA TGTGCCAGCAGCTTGCAGGGCGATCAGCCCCAGCATTTT. This encodes CASSLQGDQPQHF.

The chain links TRBV28 to TRBJ1-2; D is undetermined. The CDR3 consists of 12 residues. The germline V and J ends were trimmed by 2 bases and 7 bases, with 8 bases remaining between them. Germline V gene data show CDR1 as MDHEN and CDR2 as SYDVKM. CDR3 residues: CASSLKGLGYTF. The DNA of the CDR3 is TGTGCCAGCAGTTTAAAAGGGCTTGGCTACACCTTC.

The V call is TRBV7-8, the J call TRBJ1-6, with 10 bases fitting TRBD1. Germline trimming cut 1 base from V and 10 bases from J; bases unmatched to any gene: 7. The germline CDR1 and CDR2 sequences are SGHVS and FQNEAQ. The CDR3 is 16 residues long. CDR3 in amino acids: CASSLEGTGVRSPLHF. CDR3 sequence (DNA): TGTGCCAGCAGCTTAGAAGGGACAGGGGTCAGGTCACCCCTCCACTTT.